This TCR beta chain was observed in a study of T-cell memory formation after mild COVID-19. From the 5' RACE reads, TCRdb called clonotypes with MiXCR, one entry per CDR3 protein. The data show more than 110,000 distinct CDR3 sequences, around 15% seen once. This clonotype was picked up many times. CDR1 SGHNT and CDR2 YENEEA come from the germline V gene. The CDR3 has 15 residues. J was trimmed by 2 bases and V by 3 bases; bases with no gene match: 3. The chain joins TRBV11-3 to TRBJ2-1, with 8 bases matching TRBD2. The sequenced sample consisted of PBMCs or a T cell subset sorted from them (not recorded which). This clonotype was sampled from an adult woman who had mild COVID-19 (a few samples of this study predate the infection). Cell type and time point are not known. CDR3 amino acids: CASSFGGVAYNEQFF. The CDR3 DNA is TGTGCCAGCAGCTTCGGGGGGGTCGCCTACAATGAGCAGTTCTTC.